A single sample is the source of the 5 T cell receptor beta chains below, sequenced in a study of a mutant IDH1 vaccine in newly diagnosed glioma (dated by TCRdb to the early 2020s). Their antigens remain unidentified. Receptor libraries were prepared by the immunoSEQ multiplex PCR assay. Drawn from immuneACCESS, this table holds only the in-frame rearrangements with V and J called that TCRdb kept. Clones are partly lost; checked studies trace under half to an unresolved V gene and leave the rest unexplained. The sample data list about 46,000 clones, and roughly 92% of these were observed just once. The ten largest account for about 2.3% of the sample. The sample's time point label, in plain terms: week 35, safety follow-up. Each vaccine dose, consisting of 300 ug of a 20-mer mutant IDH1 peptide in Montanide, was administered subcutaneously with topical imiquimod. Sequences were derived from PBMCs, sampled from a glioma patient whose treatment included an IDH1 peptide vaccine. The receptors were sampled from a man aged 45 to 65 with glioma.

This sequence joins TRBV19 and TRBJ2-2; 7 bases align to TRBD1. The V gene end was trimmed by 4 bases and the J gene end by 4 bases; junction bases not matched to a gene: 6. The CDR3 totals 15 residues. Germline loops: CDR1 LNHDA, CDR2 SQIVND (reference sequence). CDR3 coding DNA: TGTGCCAGTAGTACCCACAGGGGAGTCACCGGGGAGCTGTTTTTT. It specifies CASSTHRGVTGELFF.

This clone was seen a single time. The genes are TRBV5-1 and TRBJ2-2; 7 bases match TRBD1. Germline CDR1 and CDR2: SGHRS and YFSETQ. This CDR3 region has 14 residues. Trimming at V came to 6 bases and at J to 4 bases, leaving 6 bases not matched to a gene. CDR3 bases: TGCGCCAGCACCCAGGGACAGTTCACCGGGGAGCTGTTTTTT. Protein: CASTQGQFTGELFF.

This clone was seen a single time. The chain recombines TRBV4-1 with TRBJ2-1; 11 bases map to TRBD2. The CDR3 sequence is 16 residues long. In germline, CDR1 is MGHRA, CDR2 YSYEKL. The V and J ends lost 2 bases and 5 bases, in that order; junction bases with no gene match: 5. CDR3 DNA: TGCGCCAGCAGCCAAAAAACTAGCGGGAGCCACAATGAGCAGTTCTTC. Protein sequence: CASSQKTSGSHNEQFF.

The CDR3 sequence is CASSLYPEATSPYRGELFF. The CDR3 nucleotides read TGTGCCAGCAGTTTATACCCAGAAGCGACTAGCCCTTACCGCGGGGAGCTGTTTTTT. The chain carries TRBV27 and TRBJ2-2; 7 bases are a match to TRBD2. Germline values: CDR1 MNHEY, CDR2 SMNVEV (reference sequence). V trimming: 1 base; J trimming: 7 bases; junction bases outside the gene matches: 18. The CDR3 covers 19 residues.

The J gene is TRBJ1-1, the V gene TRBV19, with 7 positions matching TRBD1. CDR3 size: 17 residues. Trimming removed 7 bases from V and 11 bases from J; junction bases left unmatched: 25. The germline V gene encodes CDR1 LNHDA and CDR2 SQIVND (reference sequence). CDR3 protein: CASTPDPRTGLESWAFF. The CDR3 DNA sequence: TGTGCCAGTACCCCGGACCCTCGGACAGGTTTGGAATCTTGGGCTTTCTTT.